This TCR beta chain was documented in a study of molecular identifiers for immune sequencing clone quantification. Sorted inputs of about 19,000 to 1,100,000 cells, with 10%, 30% or 50% RNA, yielded naive CD8 libraries. Previously reported methods and listed TCR primers produced the bulk TCR libraries. TCRdb re-called the PCR reads with MiXCR, one entry per CDR3 protein. The data hold 65,000 or so distinct CDR3 sequences, with 15% to 20% observed a single time. As concerns this clonotype: Possible read error: a much larger clone is one base away.

Germline V gene sequence: CDR1 MGHRA, CDR2 YSYEKL. CDR3 size: 15 residues. V gave up 3 bases and J gave up 2 bases, with 14 bases separating them. The sequence derives from a human donor in good health. Some libraries in this study had Jurkat cell RNA spiked in. This chain joins TRBV4-1 and TRBJ2-7; D is undetermined. The specimen was naive CD8+ T cells from blood, with Jurkat cell RNA spiked in. Subset here: FACS-sorted CD8+CD4-CCR7+CD45RA+ naive T cells. Written as DNA, the CDR3 is TGCGCCAGCAGCCACAGACCACTAAAGACCTACGAGCAGTACTTC. It translates to CASSHRPLKTYEQYF.